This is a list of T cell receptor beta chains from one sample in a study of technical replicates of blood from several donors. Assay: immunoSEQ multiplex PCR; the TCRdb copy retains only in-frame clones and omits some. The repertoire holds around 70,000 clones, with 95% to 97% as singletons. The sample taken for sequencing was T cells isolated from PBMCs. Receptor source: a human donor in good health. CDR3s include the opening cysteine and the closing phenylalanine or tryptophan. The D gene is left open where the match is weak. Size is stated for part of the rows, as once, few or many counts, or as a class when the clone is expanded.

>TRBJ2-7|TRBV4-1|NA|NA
TGCGCCAGCAGCCAGACCCTCTCGGCGGACGAGCAGTACTTC
CASSQTLSADEQYF
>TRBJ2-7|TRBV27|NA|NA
TGTGCCAGCAGTTCTCTCTACGAGCAGTACTTC
CASSSLYEQYF
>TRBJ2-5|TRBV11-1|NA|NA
TGTGCCAGCACCCCTGGAGAGGGCAGTTTACGGGAGACCCAGTACTTC
CASTPGEGSLRETQYF
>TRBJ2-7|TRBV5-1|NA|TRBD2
TGCGCCAGCAGCTTTGGACTAGGGGAAGAACCCGAGCAGTACTTC
CASSFGLGEEPEQYF
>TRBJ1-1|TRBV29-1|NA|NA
TGCAGCGCCGCCCCCCAGGTGCCTGAAGCTTTCTTT
CSAAPQVPEAFF
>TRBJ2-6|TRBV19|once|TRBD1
TGTGCCAGTAGTATAGGACAGGGATTGGGGGCCAACGTCCTGACTTTC
CASSIGQGLGANVLTF
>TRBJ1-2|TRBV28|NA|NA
TGTGCCAGCAGTGTCTACACCGGGCGGGGGTATGGCTACACCTTC
CASSVYTGRGYGYTF
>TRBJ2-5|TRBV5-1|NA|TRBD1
TGCGCCAGCAGCGCGGACAGGGGGTACCAAGAGACCCAGTACTTC
CASSADRGYQETQYF
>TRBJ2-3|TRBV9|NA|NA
TGTGCCAGCAGCCCCACGGGGTCTGGAGATACGCAGTATTTT
CASSPTGSGDTQYF
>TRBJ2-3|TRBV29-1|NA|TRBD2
TGCAGCGTTCCAGCGGGAGGAGCAGATACGCAGTATTTT
CSVPAGGADTQYF
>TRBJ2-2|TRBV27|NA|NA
TGTGCCAGCGGTTACAGGGATTCGTCTTTCGGGGAGCTGTTTTTT
CASGYRDSSFGELFF
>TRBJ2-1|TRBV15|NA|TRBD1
TGTGCCACCAGCACTTGGACAGGCTCGATCCTAAACTCCTACAATGAGCAGTTCTTC
CATSTWTGSILNSYNEQFF
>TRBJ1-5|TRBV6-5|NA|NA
TGTGCCAGCAGTATCAGGGTTAATCAGCCCCAGCATTTT
CASSIRVNQPQHF
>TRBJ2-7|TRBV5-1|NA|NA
TGCGCCAGCAGCCCGGACAGACACTACGAGCAGTACTTC
CASSPDRHYEQYF
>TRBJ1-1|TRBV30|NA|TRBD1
TGTGCCTCCGGGACAGTGAACACTGAAGCTTTCTTT
CASGTVNTEAFF
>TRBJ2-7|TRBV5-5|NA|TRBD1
TGTGCCAGCAGCTTGCGGACAGGGCACGAGCAGTACTTC
CASSLRTGHEQYF
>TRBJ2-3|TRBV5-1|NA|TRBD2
TGCGCCAGCAGCTTGGGATTAGCGGGGGCTGCAGATACGCAGTATTTT
CASSLGLAGAADTQYF
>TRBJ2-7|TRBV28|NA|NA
TGTGCCAGCAGGGACAGTTACTACGAGCAGTACTTC
CASRDSYYEQYF
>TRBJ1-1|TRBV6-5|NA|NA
TGTGCCAGCAAAAGTCAGGGGTACACTGAAGCTTTCTTT
CASKSQGYTEAFF